This T cell receptor (beta chain) came from a study of cytomegalovirus exposure and HLA in healthy donors. For the study at large: The approximately 130 validation repertoires and the approximately 630 first-cohort repertoires shared a platform, a later analysis reported. Study-wide results and limits: Some TCR beta chains (around 180 of them) were listed as cytomegalovirus-associated.

A note on this clone: The antigen is not known.

The CDR3 contains 14 residues. Trimming removed 4 bases at V and 1 base at J, with 9 bases between. The germline CDR1 and CDR2 sequences are SGDLS and YYNGEE. Sequenced by immunoSEQ multiplex PCR; TCRdb stores in-frame clones only, minus some. The sample lists roughly 130,000 clones; approximately 84% were seen once. The donors formed part of the approximately 120-subject validation cohort, distinct from the approximately 670-subject first cohort. The receptor's source is a woman in her twenties or thirties in good health and CMV-seronegative. The chain couples TRBV9 to TRBJ1-3; no clear D gene. The sample comprised PBMCs. The DNA for the CDR3 is TGTGCCAGCAGCCCCCCGGGGTCTGGAAACACCATATATTTT. It codes for CASSPPGSGNTIYF.